The 5 T cell receptor beta chains presented below share a single source sample, sequenced in a study of blood T cell repertoires in COVID-19. The data were produced by immunoSEQ multiplex PCR, yet TCRdb's version contains in-frame clones alone and is incomplete. The sample contains some 320,000 clones, roughly nine tenths of which appear only once. Sequencing input: peripheral blood. Receptors were obtained from a woman aged 25 to 39 with COVID-19, enrolled during active disease.

The chain couples TRBV5-1 to TRBJ1-1, with D uncertain. The CDR3 contains 13 residues. Germline assignment: CDR1 SGHRS and CDR2 YFSETQ. Trimming took off 5 bases at V and 2 bases at J, with 10 bases between the two ends. CDR3 in amino acids: CASRFSGNTEAFF. Written as DNA, the CDR3 is TGCGCCAGCAGGTTTAGTGGTAACACTGAAGCTTTCTTT. Supplemented by reference TRBV5-1 and TRBJ1-1, the full variable domain reads KAGVTQTPRYLIKTRGQQVTLSCSPISGHRSVSWYQQTPGQGLQFLFEYFSETQRNKGNFPGRFSGRQFSNSRSEMNVSTLELGDSALYLCASRFSGNTEAFFGQGTRLTVV.

The chain couples TRBV19 to TRBJ1-5; D may be TRBD1 (6 bases). The CDR3 covers 15 residues. V was shortened by 8 bases and J by 2 bases, with 16 bases between the two germline ends. Per germline, CDR1 LNHDA and CDR2 SQIVND (reference sequence). The CDR3: CASRGGGQRNQPQHF. In nucleotides, the CDR3 is TGTGCCAGTCGCGGCGGGGGGCAGCGCAATCAGCCCCAGCATTTT.

The chain employs TRBV5-1 and TRBJ2-5; 7 bases fit TRBD2. Losses at the gene ends were 1 base for V and 0 bases for J; bases not matched to a gene: 3. Germline lookup yields CDR1 SGHRS and CDR2 YFSETQ. The CDR3 spans 15 residues. CDR3 sequence: CASSLSLADQETQYF. Here the CDR3 DNA reads TGCGCCAGCAGCTTGTCCCTAGCGGACCAAGAGACCCAGTACTTC. The full variable domain, rest sourced from reference TRBV5-1 and TRBJ2-5, is KAGVTQTPRYLIKTRGQQVTLSCSPISGHRSVSWYQQTPGQGLQFLFEYFSETQRNKGNFPGRFSGRQFSNSRSEMNVSTLELGDSALYLCASSLSLADQETQYFGPGTRLLVL.

The chain couples TRBV11-2 to TRBJ1-2, with 8 bases matching TRBD1. J was trimmed by 4 bases and V by 3 bases; bases with no gene match: 4. The CDR3 contains 14 residues. Germline CDR1 and CDR2: SGHAT and FQNNGV. The CDR3 sequence: CASSFNDRGYGYTF. The CDR3 DNA follows: TGTGCCAGCAGCTTTAATGACAGGGGCTATGGCTACACCTTC.

This chain uses TRBV28 with TRBJ2-1; D unresolved. Germline CDR1 MDHEN, CDR2 SYDVKM. This CDR3 has 14 amino acids. Trimming removed 2 bases from V and 2 bases from J, with 7 bases in between. The CDR3: CASSLTSPYNEQFF. Written as DNA, the CDR3 is TGTGCCAGCAGTTTAACTTCACCCTACAATGAGCAGTTCTTC.